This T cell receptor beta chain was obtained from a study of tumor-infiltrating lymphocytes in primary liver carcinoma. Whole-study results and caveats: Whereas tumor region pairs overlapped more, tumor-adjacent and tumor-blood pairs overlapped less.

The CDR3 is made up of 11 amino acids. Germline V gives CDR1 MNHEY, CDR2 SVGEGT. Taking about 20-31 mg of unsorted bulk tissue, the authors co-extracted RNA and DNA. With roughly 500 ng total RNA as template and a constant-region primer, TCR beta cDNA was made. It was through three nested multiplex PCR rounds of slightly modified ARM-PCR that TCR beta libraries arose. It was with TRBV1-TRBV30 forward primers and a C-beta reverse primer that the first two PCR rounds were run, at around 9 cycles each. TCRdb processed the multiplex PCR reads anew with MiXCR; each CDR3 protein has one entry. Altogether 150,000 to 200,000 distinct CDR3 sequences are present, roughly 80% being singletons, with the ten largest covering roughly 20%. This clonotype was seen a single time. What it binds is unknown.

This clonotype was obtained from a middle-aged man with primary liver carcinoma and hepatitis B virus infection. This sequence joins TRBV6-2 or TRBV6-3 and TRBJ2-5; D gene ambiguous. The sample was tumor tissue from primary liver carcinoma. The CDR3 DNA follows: TGTACCAACCAAAACGGAGAGACCCAGTACTTC. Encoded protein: CTNQNGETQYF.